The 15 T cell receptor beta chains below all came from one sample that was sequenced in a study of CD4 and CD8 cells across lung adenocarcinoma regions. TCRdb analysed the PCR reads with MiXCR anew, one entry per CDR3 protein. This table has fewer than 4,500 distinct CDR3 sequences, 50% to 75% appearing once. Sequencing input: CD8+ T cells from the margin of a lung tumor. These receptors were collected from a female donor with lung adenocarcinoma. The CD4 and CD8 labels of this study may be unreliable.

By frequency in the sample, this clonotype is large. The CDR3 coding sequence is TGCGCCAGCAGTGAGTCGAAGGAAAGGCGGACCACTGAAGCTTTCTTT. It specifies CASSESKERRTTEAFF. This rearrangement joins TRBV10-1 to TRBJ1-1; D not resolved. CDR3 size: 16 residues. Germline CDR1 is WNHNN and CDR2 is SYGVQD (reference sequence). V was pared by 0 bases and J by 4 bases, with 15 bases between.

Note on this clonotype: No conserved phenylalanine or tryptophan ends this CDR3, so it is likely a read error. The chain uses TRBV6-1 and TRBJ2-5; weak D call: TRBD2 (5 bases). V lost 7 bases to trimming and J lost 11 bases, with 23 bases between them. CDR3 length: 14 amino acids. Germline V CDR1 and CDR2: MNHNS, SASEGT. The CDR3 DNA is TGTGCCAGCACAGCTAGAGGGTGGGCGGAAGAGCAGTACTCC. Its protein is CASTARGWAEEQYS.

In its sample, this clonotype was seen once. The rearrangement uses TRBV4-1 and TRBJ2-3; D call uncertain. The V end lost 2 bases, the J end lost 1 base, and 7 bases lay between the germline ends. This CDR3 region has 14 residues. Germline CDR1 MGHRA, CDR2 YSYEKL. The CDR3 region is CASSQRPGTDTQYF. The CDR3 DNA reads TGCGCCAGCAGCCAAAGACCCGGCACAGATACGCAGTATTTT.

The chain has TRBV6-1 and TRBJ2-7, with 7 bases identical to TRBD1. CDR1 is MNHNS, CDR2 SASEGT, per germline. V trimming: 4 bases; J trimming: 0 bases; junction bases outside the gene matches: 9. The length of the CDR3 is 16 residues. CDR3: CASSGQTTGASYEQYF. The CDR3 DNA reads TGTGCCAGCAGTGGGCAGACTACAGGGGCCTCCTACGAGCAGTACTTC.

The rearrangement uses TRBV6-1 and TRBJ2-1; D possibly corresponds to TRBD2 (6 bases). The J call is uncertain, as TRBJ2-5 better fits the DNA end. CDR3 size: 13 residues. Germline CDR1 and CDR2: MNHNS and SASEGT. The CDR3 is CASSDRGSVTQYF. The CDR3 DNA is TGTGCCAGCAGTGACCGGGGGTCGGTGACCCAGTACTTC.

In regard to this clonotype: One end of the junction fails to match germline, which may point to a read error. The chain combines TRBV6-1 with TRBJ2-4; D might be TRBD1 or TRBD2, each matching 5 bases. This CDR3 contains 15 residues. Germline V gene data show CDR1 as MNHNS and CDR2 as SASEGT. The CDR3 region is CGSDPGRSAKNMQYF. In nucleotides, the CDR3 is TGTGGCAGCGATCCGGGGCGGTCTGCCAAAAATATGCAGTACTTC.

The chain links TRBV27 to TRBJ2-1; D assignment may be TRBD1 or TRBD2 (5 bases each). V lost 1 base to trimming and J lost 6 bases, with 10 bases between them. CDR1 is MNHEY, CDR2 SMNVEV, per germline (reference sequence). This CDR3 spans 14 amino acids. The chain's CDR3 is CASSLWGSFNEQFF. The CDR3 DNA follows: TGTGCCAGCAGTTTATGGGGGAGCTTCAATGAGCAGTTCTTC.

The CDR3 DNA sequence: TGTGCCAGCAAACTAGCGGGACAGTCCTACAATGAGCAGTTCTTC. It codes for CASKLAGQSYNEQFF. V and J are TRBV6-1 and TRBJ2-1; 10 positions match TRBD2. The trim removed 7 bases at V and 1 base at J, leaving 4 bases unmatched. CDR3 size: 15 residues. Germline V lookup: CDR1 MNHNS, CDR2 SASEGT.

The chain is built from TRBV4-1 and TRBJ2-1, with unresolved D. Germline CDR1 MGHRA, CDR2 YSYEKL. Trimming took off 3 bases at V and 1 base at J, with 13 bases between the two ends. The CDR3 length is 16 residues. CDR3 region: CASSHPFGFSYNEQFF. The DNA for the CDR3 is TGCGCCAGCAGCCACCCTTTCGGTTTTTCCTACAATGAGCAGTTCTTC.

The chain links TRBV6-2 or TRBV6-3 to TRBJ2-5; the D gene is possibly TRBD2 (6 bases). The J call is in doubt because the DNA end fits TRBJ2-1 better. Germline V gene data show CDR1 as MNHEY and CDR2 as SVGEGT. The CDR3 has 17 amino acids. The CDR3 is CASSYPSTGVVRDEQFF. The CDR3 region has the DNA TGTGCCAGCAGTTACCCTTCGACGGGAGTGGTAAGGGATGAGCAGTTCTTC.

This clonotype has just a few counts. The chain recombines TRBV6-1 with TRBJ1-3; 12 bases fit TRBD1. V lost 6 bases, J lost 1 base, and 7 bases stayed unmatched. The length of the CDR3 is 17 residues. Germline CDR1 MNHNS, CDR2 SASEGT. The CDR3 spells CASRGVGQGASGNTIYF. CDR3 nucleotide sequence: TGTGCCAGCAGGGGAGTGGGACAGGGGGCTTCTGGAAACACCATATATTTT.

This clonotype was observed a handful of times. This rearrangement joins TRBV11-1 to TRBJ2-1; TRBD2 matches 7 bases. J lost 7 bases, V lost 1 base, and 19 bases had no gene match. This CDR3 spans 19 amino acids. Looked up from germline, CDR1 is SGHAT and CDR2 is FQDESV (reference sequence). The CDR3 here is CASSLGFSPSVSGLNEQFF. The CDR3 nucleotides are TGTGCCAGCAGCTTAGGGTTTAGCCCCAGCGTTAGCGGGTTGAATGAGCAGTTCTTC.

This clonotype was counted between two and nine times. The chain links TRBV7-2 to TRBJ2-2; the D call may be TRBD1 or TRBD2 (5 bases each). V lost 4 bases, J lost 13 bases, and 16 bases lay in between. The V gene's germline CDR1 is SGHTA and CDR2 FQGNSA. CDR3 length: 13 residues. CDR3 region: CASSSGTGLRLFF. The CDR3 DNA sequence: TGTGCCAGCAGCTCAGGGACGGGGTTGCGGCTGTTTTTT.

The rearrangement uses TRBV7-2 and TRBJ2-1; TRBD2 might be the D (5 bases). Germline V gives CDR1 SGHTA, CDR2 FQGNSA. The CDR3 covers 15 residues. Trimming took 1 base from V and 7 from J, leaving 14 bases between them. Written as DNA, the CDR3 is TGTGCCAGCAGCTTAGAAGCCCCAACGGGGAATGAGCAGTTCTTC. Translated, it gives CASSLEAPTGNEQFF.

This clonotype was observed a few times. This chain links TRBV4-2 with TRBJ2-1; D assignment may be TRBD1 or TRBD2 (6 bases each). The J call may be incorrect, as the DNA end agrees better with TRBJ2-5. Germline V gene data show CDR1 as LGHNA and CDR2 as YNFKEQ. CDR3 length equals 15 residues. The CDR3 DNA follows: TGTGCCAGCAGCCAAGGCTTAGGGGGGCAAGAGACCCAGTACTTC. It codes for CASSQGLGGQETQYF.